These 20 T cell receptor beta chains share one sample of origin, sequenced in a study of CD8 T cells in ankylosing spondylitis. MiXCR, applied by TCRdb to the 5' RACE reads, yields one record per CDR3 protein. In the table there are 200,000 to 250,000 distinct CDR3 sequences, roughly 10% of which are singletons. Sequenced input: blood, either unsorted or a sorted T cell fraction (not recorded which). The receptors come from a male donor with ankylosing spondylitis or in good health (not recorded which).

This clonotype has a count of ten or more. The genes are TRBV20-1 and TRBJ2-3; TRBD1 aligns across 8 bases. CDR1 DFQATT and CDR2 SNEGSKA come from the germline V gene (reference sequence). The V segment lost 0 bases and the J segment 3 bases; nucleotides outside the gene matches: 8. The CDR3 loop spans 16 amino acids. This CDR3 reads CSARDAGQGTTDTQYF. Here the CDR3 DNA reads TGCAGTGCTAGAGATGCCGGACAGGGTACGACAGATACGCAGTATTTT.

The sample holds many counts of this clonotype. This sequence joins TRBV11-2 and TRBJ2-1; 7 bases fit TRBD1. The CDR3 contains 13 residues. The germline V gene encodes CDR1 SGHAT and CDR2 FQNNGV. V was pared by 5 bases and J by 5 bases, with 3 bases of the junction left unmatched. Written as DNA, the CDR3 is TGTGCCAGCAGCCAGGGACAGAACAATGAGCAGTTCTTC. Protein product: CASSQGQNNEQFF.

This clonotype was recorded many times. The V gene is TRBV5-1, the J gene TRBJ2-5; a weak D match, TRBD1 (6 bases). CDR1 is SGHRS and CDR2 is YFSETQ in the germline V gene. The CDR3 length is 14 residues. Trimming removed 2 bases at V and 5 bases at J, with 13 bases between. The CDR3 DNA is TGCGCCAGCAGCTTATCTCCAGGGGTGGAGACCCAGTACTTC. It yields the protein CASSLSPGVETQYF.

The rearrangement uses TRBV29-1 and TRBJ1-1, with D unresolved. V was shortened by 7 bases and J by 0 bases, with 9 bases between the two germline ends. There are 12 residues in the CDR3. Per germline, CDR1 SQVTM and CDR2 ANQGSEA. CDR3 DNA: TGCAGCGCCGGAGCCGTGAACACTGAAGCTTTCTTT. Protein product: CSAGAVNTEAFF. Supplemented by reference TRBV29-1 and TRBJ1-1, the full variable domain reads SAVISQKPSRDICQRGTSLTIQCQVDSQVTMMFWYRQQPGQSLTLIATANQGSEATYESGFVIDKFPISRPNLTFSTLTVSNMSPEDSSIYLCSAGAVNTEAFFGQGTRLTVV.

This clonotype was found many times. The genes are TRBV6-4 and TRBJ2-3, with TRBD2 matching 9 bases. J was trimmed by 5 bases and V by 2 bases; bases with no gene match: 2. Looked up from germline, CDR1 is MRHNA and CDR2 is SNTAGT. CDR3 length equals 14 residues. This CDR3 is CASSDELAGDTQYF. The CDR3 DNA sequence: TGTGCCAGCAGTGACGAACTAGCGGGAGATACGCAGTATTTT.

This clonotype was seen many times. The V call is TRBV28, the J call TRBJ2-1; D perhaps matches TRBD2 (6 bases). Germline assignment: CDR1 MDHEN and CDR2 SYDVKM. The CDR3 is 17 residues long. V lost 0 bases and J 8 bases, leaving 20 bases between the germline ends. The CDR3 sequence: CASSLWAPSEGSDEQFF. The CDR3 DNA reads as TGTGCCAGCAGTTTATGGGCCCCCTCGGAGGGGAGCGATGAGCAGTTCTTC.

In its sample, this clonotype was seen many times. This rearrangement joins TRBV12-3 or TRBV12-4 to TRBJ2-3; D not certain. Trimming removed 3 bases at V and 6 bases at J, with 22 bases between. CDR3 length equals 17 residues. In DNA, the CDR3 is TGTGCCAGCAGTTTCCCGACGGAGACGTCAAGGCCTGATACGCAGTATTTT. Amino acids: CASSFPTETSRPDTQYF.

This clonotype occurred many times. The chain recombines TRBV5-1 with TRBJ1-2; D unclear. The CDR3 totals 13 residues. Germline V CDR1 and CDR2: SGHRS, YFSETQ. V lost 3 bases and J lost 2, with 8 bases in between. The CDR3 DNA follows: TGCGCCAGCAGCTCGCGAGGAAACTATGGCTACACCTTC. Residues: CASSSRGNYGYTF. The full variable domain, with the rest looked up from reference TRBV5-1 and TRBJ1-2, is KAGVTQTPRYLIKTRGQQVTLSCSPISGHRSVSWYQQTPGQGLQFLFEYFSETQRNKGNFPGRFSGRQFSNSRSEMNVSTLELGDSALYLCASSSRGNYGYTFGSGTRLTVV.

Ten or more counts support this clonotype. The chain recombines TRBV24-1 with TRBJ2-1, with D maybe TRBD1 (6 bases). The CDR3 consists of 12 residues. Trimming took 8 bases from V and 5 from J, leaving 9 bases between them. Per germline, CDR1 KGHDR and CDR2 SFDVKD. This CDR3 is CATKGENNEQFF. The CDR3 nucleotides are TGTGCCACCAAGGGGGAGAACAATGAGCAGTTCTTC.

This clonotype has just a few counts. The chain combines TRBV7-2 with TRBJ2-3, with D possibly TRBD2 on 6 matching bases. The CDR3 runs to 15 residues. Trimming removed 4 bases at V and 1 base at J, with 12 bases between. The germline V gene has CDR1 SGHTA and CDR2 FQGNSA. DNA of the CDR3: TGTGCCAGCAGCTCCCACGGCGGGGGCACAGATACGCAGTATTTT. Protein: CASSSHGGGTDTQYF.

In DNA, the CDR3 is TGTGCCAGCAGCTTGGAAGCGGGGGACATAGATACGCAGTATTTT. This sequence encodes CASSLEAGDIDTQYF. The chain employs TRBV5-5 and TRBJ2-3; 8 nucleotides agree with TRBD2. The CDR3 covers 15 residues. J gave up 5 bases and V 0 bases, and 5 bases lay outside the gene matches. Germline assignment: CDR1 SGHKS and CDR2 YYEKEE (reference sequence).

The rearrangement uses TRBV5-6 and TRBJ2-5, with D tentatively TRBD1 or TRBD2 (5 bases each). The CDR3 is made up of 16 amino acids. The germline CDR1 and CDR2 sequences are SGHDT and YYEEEE. Trimming shortened V by 3 bases and J by 2 bases, and 17 bases separated the two germline ends. The CDR3 DNA reads TGTGCCAGCAGCTCCTTCTCCGGGACGGGGCAAGAGACCCAGTACTTC. Amino acid sequence: CASSSFSGTGQETQYF.

This clonotype was detected ten times or more. J is TRBJ2-2 and V is TRBV10-1; 12 bases are a match to TRBD2. Trimming removed 2 bases from V and 1 base from J; junction bases left unmatched: 2. The germline gives CDR1 WNHNN, CDR2 SYGVQD (reference sequence). This CDR3 has 17 amino acids. The CDR3 sequence is CASSEETSGRNTGELFF. The CDR3 DNA is TGCGCCAGCAGTGAGGAGACTAGCGGGAGGAACACCGGGGAGCTGTTTTTT.

This clonotype was found many times. The gene calls are TRBV20-1 and TRBJ1-6; 7 bases map to TRBD1. Germline loops: CDR1 DFQATT, CDR2 SNEGSKA (reference sequence). CDR3 size: 15 residues. After removal of 3 bases from V and 0 bases from J, the junction contained 2 bases not matched to a gene. The CDR3 sequence is CSASGDSSYNSPLHF. CDR3 sequence (DNA): TGCAGTGCTAGTGGGGACAGCTCCTATAATTCACCCCTCCACTTT.

The table lists this clonotype with many counts. The chain is built from TRBV15 and TRBJ1-1; D is perhaps TRBD1 (5 bases). This CDR3 spans 14 amino acids. Trimming pared 1 base from V and 10 bases from J, leaving 16 bases between. In germline, CDR1 is LNHNV, CDR2 YYDKDF (reference sequence). In DNA, the CDR3 is TGTGCCACCAGCAGAGTCCACCCCCTTGGGGGAGCTTTCTTT. Encoded protein: CATSRVHPLGGAFF.

This clonotype was seen ten or more times. The rearrangement links TRBV6-5 to TRBJ1-6, with D possibly TRBD1 on 6 matching bases. The CDR3 is made up of 15 amino acids. Germline assignment: CDR1 MNHEY and CDR2 SVGAGI. V was clipped by 6 bases and J by 6 bases, with 15 bases between them. The CDR3 region has the DNA TGTGCCAGCAGCTACGGACAGTTTATTAATTCACCCCTCCACTTT. This codes for CASSYGQFINSPLHF.

This clonotype was found many times. V is TRBV12-5 and J is TRBJ2-1; 8 nucleotides agree with TRBD2. The J segment lost 8 bases and the V segment lost 4 bases, leaving 7 bases of the junction unmatched. Germline CDR1 is LGHNT and CDR2 is FRNRAP. CDR3 size: 14 residues. CDR3 nucleotide sequence: TGTGCTAGTGGTTATAGCGGGAATGTCTATGAGCAGTTCTTC. Translating it yields CASGYSGNVYEQFF.

This clonotype was seen ten or more times. The CDR3 protein is CAISGSTEQFF. CDR3 DNA sequence: TGTGCCATCAGTGGCTCTACTGAGCAGTTCTTC. The chain links TRBV10-3 to TRBJ2-1; D uncertain. Germline values: CDR1 ENHRY, CDR2 SYGVKD. The ends were cut back, 4 bases at V and 9 bases at J, with 7 bases in the middle. This CDR3 has 11 amino acids.

In its sample, this clonotype was seen many times. One junction end disagrees with the germline gene, perhaps due to a read error. This rearrangement joins TRBV29-1 to TRBJ1-2; D perhaps matches TRBD1 (5 bases). CDR3 length equals 14 residues. Germline CDR1 is SQVTM and CDR2 is ANQGSEA. The CDR3 loop is CSIEPYGTRYGYTF. The CDR3 nucleotides read TGCAGCATTGAGCCTTACGGGACCCGCTATGGCTACACCTTC.

About this clonotype: No conserved phenylalanine or tryptophan is present at the end of the CDR3, so a read error is the likely explanation. The chain carries TRBV5-1 and TRBJ2-3, with TRBD2 as a possible D gene (5 bases). The CDR3 runs to 14 residues. Germline CDR1 SGHRS, CDR2 YFSETQ. The CDR3 loop is CASSLAVATDTQYY. DNA of the CDR3: TGTGCCAGCAGCTTGGCGGTAGCGACAGATACGCAGTATTAT.